Listed here are 10 T cell receptor beta chains from one sample, sequenced in a study of vaccination and CD4 T cells after COVID-19. Sequencing of cultured CD4+ T cell DNA used the Oncomine TCR Beta short-read assay. TCRdb reanalysed the PCR reads using MiXCR and keeps one entry per CDR3 protein. Among around 19,000 distinct CDR3 sequences listed, 49% were seen once. These receptors' targets are unknown. Treatment defined: approximately 10-day PBMC culture with coronavirus spike peptide pools or control peptides (ViraFEST assay). Sequencing was carried out using CD4+ T cells from blood, cultured in vitro. These receptors originate from a human donor who had recovered from COVID-19.

This clonotype was counted only a few times. The genes are TRBV20-1 and TRBJ1-5, with 8 nucleotides matching TRBD1. Trimming took 0 bases from V and 3 from J; bases not matched to a gene: 4. The CDR3 totals 15 residues. Germline V gene lookup returns CDR1 DFQATT and CDR2 SNEGSKA (reference sequence). CDR3: CSARDPRGHNQPQHF. CDR3 DNA sequence: TGCAGTGCTAGAGATCCCAGGGGGCACAATCAGCCCCAGCATTTT.

The V gene is TRBV6-2 or TRBV6-3, the J gene TRBJ2-5, with 7 bases that match TRBD2. CDR1 MNHEY and CDR2 SVGEGT come from the germline V gene. The CDR3 contains 17 residues. V shed 2 bases and J 5 bases; nucleotides not matched to a gene: 14. CDR3 region: CASSYLTGRGIGETQYF. The CDR3 DNA follows: TGTGCCAGCAGTTACCTTACCGGGCGGGGGATCGGGGAGACCCAGTACTTC.

The chain has TRBV20-1 and TRBJ2-7; no definite D call. The CDR3 is 14 residues long. Germline CDR1 reads DFQATT; CDR2 reads SNEGSKA (reference sequence). CDR3 DNA sequence: TGCAGCGCCATTCTCTCCGTATTGCGGAACGAGCAGTACTTC. It encodes CSAILSVLRNEQYF.

The chain joins TRBV15 to TRBJ2-7, with D possibly matching TRBD1 (6 bases). The CDR3 runs to 15 residues. Germline V gives CDR1 LNHNV, CDR2 YYDKDF (reference sequence). V shed 1 base and J shed 1 base, with 11 bases lying between them. CDR3 sequence (DNA): TGTGCCACCAGCAGAGGGGACATTCTATCCTACGAGCAGTACTTC. It is translated as CATSRGDILSYEQYF.

This chain connects TRBV4-1 to TRBJ1-1, with 8 bases aligning to TRBD1. Looked up from germline, CDR1 is MGHRA and CDR2 is YSYEKL. The J segment lost 5 bases and the V segment lost 4 bases, leaving 6 bases of the junction unmatched. The length of the CDR3 is 14 residues. CDR3 protein: CASSPGQGLTEAFF. CDR3 DNA sequence: TGCGCCAGCAGCCCCGGACAGGGTCTAACTGAAGCTTTCTTT.

V usage is TRBV27 and J usage is TRBJ2-5; D gene uncertain. This CDR3 is built from 13 residues. Germline values: CDR1 MNHEY, CDR2 SMNVEV (reference sequence). Trimming cost V 5 bases and J 2 bases, with 9 bases left between them. CDR3 in amino acids: CASSPSGQETQYF. CDR3 DNA: TGTGCCAGCAGTCCATCAGGACAAGAGACCCAGTACTTC.

The sample holds a few counts of this clonotype. The chain is built from TRBV7-2 and TRBJ1-6; weak D call: TRBD1 (5 bases). V lost 8 bases to trimming and J lost 4 bases, with 12 bases between them. This CDR3 spans 14 amino acids. Germline CDR1 and CDR2: SGHTA and FQGNSA. This CDR3 is CASRGGVYNSPLHF. The CDR3 nucleotides are TGTGCCAGCCGCGGGGGGGTTTATAATTCACCCCTCCACTTT.

The chain recombines TRBV19 with TRBJ2-7; 9 bases are a match to TRBD1. CDR3 length: 14 residues. Germline V gives CDR1 LNHDA, CDR2 SQIVND (reference sequence). After removal of 8 bases from V and 2 bases from J, the junction contained 7 bases not matched to a gene. The CDR3 nucleotides read TGTGCCAGTGATGCGGGACAGGGCCCCTACGAGCAGTACTTC. This encodes CASDAGQGPYEQYF.

A few counts support this clonotype. J is TRBJ1-5 and V is TRBV2; D not certain. Germline V CDR1 and CDR2: SNHLY, FYNNEI. V was pared by 0 bases and J by 8 bases, with 8 bases between. CDR3 size: 13 residues. The CDR3 sequence: CASSEAQRKPQHF. The CDR3 coding sequence is TGTGCCAGCAGTGAAGCCCAGCGTAAGCCCCAGCATTTT.

This clonotype has only a few counts. The chain has TRBV27 and TRBJ2-5; the D is unclear. The CDR3 runs 13 residues. Germline CDR1 and CDR2: MNHEY and SMNVEV (reference sequence). Trimming took 6 bases from V and 5 from J, leaving 13 bases between them. This CDR3 is CASRYPPVETQYF. In DNA, the CDR3 is TGTGCCAGCAGATACCCCCCAGTGGAGACCCAGTACTTC.